These T cell receptor beta chains were read from a single sample in a study of post-analysis software for immune sequencing data. TCRdb re-analysed the PCR reads in MiXCR, keeping a single row per CDR3 protein. The data contain around 200,000 distinct CDR3 sequences, approximately 29% of them singletons. Sample: blood. All receptors derive from a girl aged 2-17 years with multiple sclerosis. Each CDR3 is given with its conserved first and last residue. The D gene is left open where the match is weak. A clone size is listed for some rows: how often the clone was seen (once, few, many), or a class if it is expanded.

CDR3aa: CASSETGAIGKKLFF; CDR3nt: TGTGCCAGCAGTGAAACGGGGGCGATCGGTAAAAAACTGTTTTTT; abundance: .; v_gene: TRBV25-1; d_gene: .; j_gene: TRBJ1-4; len: 15
CDR3aa: CASSYHSNRPQHF; CDR3nt: TGTGCCAGCAGTTACCATAGCAATCGGCCCCAGCATTTT; abundance: .; v_gene: TRBV6-6; d_gene: .; j_gene: TRBJ1-5; len: 13
CDR3aa: CATSDYRDGETQYF; CDR3nt: TGTGCCACCAGTGATTATAGGGACGGGGAGACCCAGTACTTC; abundance: many; v_gene: TRBV24-1; d_gene: .; j_gene: TRBJ2-5; len: 14
CDR3aa: CASTTGGNEQFF; CDR3nt: TGTGCCAGCACTACAGGGGGCAATGAGCAGTTCTTC; abundance: .; v_gene: TRBV27; d_gene: TRBD1; j_gene: TRBJ2-1; len: 12
CDR3aa: CASSPSEGSMDTQYF; CDR3nt: TGTGCCAGCTCACCTTCCGAGGGGTCCATGGATACGCAGTATTTT; abundance: .; v_gene: TRBV18; d_gene: .; j_gene: TRBJ2-3; len: 15
CDR3aa: CASSFSLSYNEQFF; CDR3nt: TGTGCCAGCAGCTTTAGTTTGTCCTACAATGAGCAGTTCTTC; abundance: .; v_gene: TRBV7-8; d_gene: .; j_gene: TRBJ2-1; len: 14
CDR3aa: CASRIWGGDIQYF; CDR3nt: TGTGCCAGCAGGATTTGGGGGGGGGACATTCAGTACTTC; abundance: .; v_gene: TRBV7-2; d_gene: TRBD2; j_gene: TRBJ2-4; len: 13
CDR3aa: CSAREGGWKTQYF; CDR3nt: TGCAGTGCTAGAGAGGGGGGGTGGAAGACCCAGTACTTC; abundance: .; v_gene: TRBV20-1; d_gene: TRBD2; j_gene: TRBJ2-5; len: 13
CDR3aa: CSAREDLGLAGQAYEQYF; CDR3nt: TGCAGTGCTAGAGAGGATTTGGGACTAGCGGGACAAGCCTACGAGCAGTACTTC; abundance: many; v_gene: TRBV20-1; d_gene: TRBD2; j_gene: TRBJ2-7; len: 18
CDR3aa: CSVGGGNTEAFF; CDR3nt: TGCAGCGTTGGGGGAGGGAACACTGAAGCTTTCTTT; abundance: few; v_gene: TRBV29-1; d_gene: .; j_gene: TRBJ1-1; len: 12
CDR3aa: CSARGNYNEQFF; CDR3nt: TGCAGTGCTAGAGGGAACTACAATGAGCAGTTCTTC; abundance: few; v_gene: TRBV20-1; d_gene: .; j_gene: TRBJ2-1; len: 12
CDR3aa: CASSEVGRAGYEQYF; CDR3nt: TGTGCCAGCAGTGAGGTCGGGCGGGCGGGCTACGAGCAGTACTTC; abundance: .; v_gene: TRBV27; d_gene: .; j_gene: TRBJ2-7; len: 15
CDR3aa: CATSRDPQGRRGANVLTF; CDR3nt: TGTGCCACCAGCAGAGATCCCCAGGGAAGGAGAGGGGCCAACGTCCTGACTTTC; abundance: many; v_gene: TRBV15; d_gene: .; j_gene: TRBJ2-6; len: 18
CDR3aa: CASSVDRGPYNEQFF; CDR3nt: TGTGCCAGCAGCGTAGACAGGGGGCCATACAATGAGCAGTTCTTC; abundance: .; v_gene: TRBV9; d_gene: TRBD1; j_gene: TRBJ2-1; len: 15
CDR3aa: CASSQDRDSNQPQHF; CDR3nt: TGTGCCAGCAGCCAAGATCGGGATAGCAATCAGCCCCAGCATTTT; abundance: few; v_gene: TRBV4-2; d_gene: .; j_gene: TRBJ1-5; len: 15
CDR3aa: CASSRRRNWDYSNEQFF; CDR3nt: TGTGCCAGCAGTAGACGACGAAATTGGGACTATTCGAATGAGCAGTTCTTC; abundance: .; v_gene: TRBV28; d_gene: TRBD2; j_gene: TRBJ2-1; len: 17
CDR3aa: CASSGNEQKETQYF; CDR3nt: TGTGCCAGCAGTGGTAATGAACAGAAAGAGACCCAGTACTTC; abundance: many; v_gene: TRBV25-1; d_gene: .; j_gene: TRBJ2-5; len: 14
CDR3aa: CASNYRGQVTEAFF; CDR3nt: TGTGCCAGCAACTACAGGGGGCAAGTCACTGAAGCTTTCTTT; abundance: few; v_gene: TRBV2; d_gene: TRBD1; j_gene: TRBJ1-1; len: 14
CDR3aa: CASRSGTSGGNEQFF; CDR3nt: TGTGCCAGCAGATCCGGGACTAGCGGGGGAAATGAGCAGTTCTTC; abundance: many; v_gene: TRBV5-4; d_gene: TRBD2; j_gene: TRBJ2-1; len: 15
CDR3aa: CSATQHLDSTDTQYF; CDR3nt: TGCAGTGCTACCCAGCACCTCGACAGCACAGATACGCAGTATTTT; abundance: .; v_gene: TRBV20-1; d_gene: .; j_gene: TRBJ2-3; len: 15
CDR3aa: CSAVPLANYNEQFF; CDR3nt: TGCAGTGCCGTACCCCTAGCGAACTACAATGAGCAGTTCTTC; abundance: many; v_gene: TRBV20-1; d_gene: .; j_gene: TRBJ2-1; len: 14
CDR3aa: CSASDPSEPLRFF; CDR3nt: TGCAGTGCTAGTGACCCTAGCGAGCCCCTTAGGTTCTTC; abundance: few; v_gene: TRBV20-1; d_gene: .; j_gene: TRBJ2-1; len: 13